Detailed here is one T cell receptor beta chain. Its target is not known. When sampled, the donors appeared nominally healthy, though they likely had unrecorded immune exposures. V was cut by 3 bases and J by 3 bases, with 15 bases left in between. The germline V gene encodes CDR1 MGHRA and CDR2 YSYEKL. The CDR3 sequence is 15 residues long. The PCR was carried out with 60 Vbeta primers and 13 Jbeta primers. The assay was immunoSEQ multiplex PCR, and TCRdb's table has in-frame clones only and misses some. Of 85,000 to 100,000 clones in the sample, approximately 80% are singletons; the top ten hold about 5%. This entry is derived from a study of cytomegalovirus exposure and HLA in healthy donors. Broader study findings: In an earlier analysis, productive rearrangement rates for most beta V segments clustered near 87% or 30%. Looking again later, the authors saw that most CMV-associated TCR beta chains seemed HLA-restricted.

This clonotype was obtained from a woman between 35 and 50 years old in good health and CMV-seronegative. Specimen: PBMCs. The chain combines TRBV4-1 with TRBJ2-7, with a tentative D call TRBD1 (6 bases). CDR3 nucleotides: TGCGCCAGCAGCCAGGGGGCGGGTCCCCACTACGAGCAGTACTTC. It yields the protein CASSQGAGPHYEQYF.